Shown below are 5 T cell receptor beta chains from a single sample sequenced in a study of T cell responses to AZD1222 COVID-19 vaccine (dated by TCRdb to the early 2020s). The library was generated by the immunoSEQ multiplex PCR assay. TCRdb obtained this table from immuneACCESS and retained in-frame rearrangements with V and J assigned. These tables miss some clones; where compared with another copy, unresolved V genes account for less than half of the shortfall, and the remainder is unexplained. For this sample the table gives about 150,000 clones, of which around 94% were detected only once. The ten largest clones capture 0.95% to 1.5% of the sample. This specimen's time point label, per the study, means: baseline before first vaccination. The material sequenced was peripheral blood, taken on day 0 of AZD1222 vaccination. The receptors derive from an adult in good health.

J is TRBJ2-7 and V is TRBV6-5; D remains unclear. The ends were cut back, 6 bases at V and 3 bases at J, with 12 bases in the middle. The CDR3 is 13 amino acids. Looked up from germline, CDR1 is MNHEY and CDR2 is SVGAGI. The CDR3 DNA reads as TGTGCCAGCAGCGTCCGACGGAACTACGAGCAGTACGTC. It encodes CASSVRRNYEQYV.

The CDR3 DNA sequence: TGTGCCAGCAGCTTGTCGGACGCAACTAATGAAAAACTGTTTTTT. Residues: CASSLSDATNEKLFF. The chain carries TRBV7-8 and TRBJ1-4; D call uncertain. The V end was cut by 3 bases, the J end by 0 bases, with 8 bases between. The CDR3 consists of 15 residues. Germline V gene data show CDR1 as SGHVS and CDR2 as FQNEAQ.

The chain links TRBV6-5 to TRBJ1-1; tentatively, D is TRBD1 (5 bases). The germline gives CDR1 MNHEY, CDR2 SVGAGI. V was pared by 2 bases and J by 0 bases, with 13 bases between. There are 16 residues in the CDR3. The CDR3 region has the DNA TGTGCCAGCAGTTACCGGGGCGGAATGATGAACACTGAAGCTTTCTTT. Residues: CASSYRGGMMNTEAFF.

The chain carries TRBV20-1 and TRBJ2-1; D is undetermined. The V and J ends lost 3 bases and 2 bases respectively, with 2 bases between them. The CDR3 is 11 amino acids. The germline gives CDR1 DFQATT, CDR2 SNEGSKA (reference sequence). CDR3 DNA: TGCAGTGCTAGTCCCTACAATGAGCAGTTCTTC. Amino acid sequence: CSASPYNEQFF.

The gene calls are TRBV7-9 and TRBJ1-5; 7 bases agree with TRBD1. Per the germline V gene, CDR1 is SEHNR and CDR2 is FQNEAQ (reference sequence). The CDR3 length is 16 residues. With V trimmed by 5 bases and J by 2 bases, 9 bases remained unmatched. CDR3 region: CASSLNTGTGNQPQHF. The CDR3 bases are TGTGCCAGCAGCCTTAATACCGGGACAGGCAATCAGCCCCAGCATTTT.